What follows are 15 T cell receptor beta chains derived from one specimen sequenced in a study of response to subunit inactivated influenza vaccine. TCRdb recomputed calls from the RT-PCR reads with MiXCR, one row per CDR3 protein. The sample holds roughly 710,000 distinct CDR3 sequences, roughly 15% seen once. Sequencing used PBMCs from blood, obtained 14 days before vaccination. Receptor source: a middle-aged man who received an inactivated influenza vaccine.

This chain connects TRBV20-1 to TRBJ2-1; possibly TRBD2 for D (5 bases). This CDR3 is built from 14 residues. The ends were cut back, 3 bases at V and 9 bases at J, with 18 bases in the middle. Germline values: CDR1 DFQATT, CDR2 SNEGSKA (reference sequence). The CDR3 DNA reads TGCAGTGCTAGTGGACTGGCCTATACGCCTGAGCAGTTCTTC. This gives the protein CSASGLAYTPEQFF.

The chain carries TRBV20-1 and TRBJ1-4, with 11 nucleotides matching TRBD1. Trimming took 5 bases from V and 8 from J; bases not matched to a gene: 4. This CDR3 has 13 amino acids. The germline V gene has CDR1 DFQATT and CDR2 SNEGSKA (reference sequence). CDR3: CSASGQGAEKLFF. The DNA of the CDR3 is TGCAGTGCTTCAGGACAGGGGGCAGAAAAACTGTTTTTT.

Ten or more counts support this clonotype. The chain is built from TRBV5-1 and TRBJ2-1, with 9 bases matching TRBD2. The J segment lost 0 bases and the V segment lost 4 bases, leaving 5 bases of the junction unmatched. The CDR3 extends over 16 amino acids. Germline-derived CDR1 and CDR2 are SGHRS and YFSETQ. The DNA for the CDR3 is TGCGCCAGCAGCCCTTTTAGCGGGAGCTCCTACAATGAGCAGTTCTTC. As protein: CASSPFSGSSYNEQFF.

The chain joins TRBV7-2 to TRBJ2-5, with D possibly being TRBD2 (5 bases). Germline CDR1 is SGHTA and CDR2 is FQGNSA. This CDR3 has 15 residues. V dropped 0 bases and J dropped 5 bases, with 13 bases sitting between them. The CDR3 nucleotides are TGTGCCAGCAGCTTAGCGTCGCTAGCAGTCGAGACCCAGTACTTC. Residues: CASSLASLAVETQYF.

The chain joins TRBV6-1 to TRBJ2-7, with a weak D call TRBD1 (6 bases). The CDR3 length is 16 residues. V lost 3 bases and J 7 bases, leaving 22 bases between the germline ends. The germline CDR1 and CDR2 sequences are MNHNS and SASEGT. The chain's CDR3 is CASSESRTVQFGEQYF. The DNA of the CDR3 is TGTGCCAGCAGTGAGTCCAGGACAGTCCAGTTTGGGGAGCAGTACTTC.

The rearrangement links TRBV13 to TRBJ2-7; D possibly matches TRBD1 or TRBD2 (5 bases each). Per germline, CDR1 PRHDT and CDR2 FYEKMQ (reference sequence). This CDR3 is built from 15 residues. V was clipped by 5 bases and J by 0 bases, with 14 bases between them. The CDR3 DNA is TGTGCCAGCAGCCGCCGGGACGGAAGCTCCTACGAGCAGTACTTC. This sequence encodes CASSRRDGSSYEQYF.

V is TRBV15 and J is TRBJ2-5; D perhaps matches TRBD1 (5 bases). The CDR3 consists of 14 residues. Germline V gives CDR1 LNHNV, CDR2 YYDKDF (reference sequence). V was trimmed by 4 bases and J by 1 base, leaving 10 bases between them. Here the CDR3 DNA reads TGTGCCACCAGCACACACAGGTCCCAAGAGACCCAGTACTTC. It is translated as CATSTHRSQETQYF.

This clonotype was detected a few times. This chain joins TRBV30 and TRBJ2-7; D may be TRBD2 (6 bases). The ends were cut back, 2 bases at V and 7 bases at J, with 15 bases in the middle. The CDR3 runs to 13 residues. Germline CDR1 reads GTSNPN; CDR2 reads SVGIG (reference sequence). In nucleotides, the CDR3 is TGTGCCTGGAGTAACGGGGGTGCGAGGGAGCAGTACTTC. Translation: CAWSNGGAREQYF.

This clonotype was detected ten times or more. The chain combines TRBV5-1 with TRBJ2-2; no reliable D call. V lost 1 base and J 0 bases, leaving 4 bases between the germline ends. There are 14 residues in the CDR3. Germline V gene sequence: CDR1 SGHRS, CDR2 YFSETQ. The CDR3 sequence: CASSLLTNTGELFF. The CDR3 DNA follows: TGCGCCAGCAGCTTGTTGACGAACACCGGGGAGCTGTTTTTT.

This clonotype has only a few counts. The gene calls are TRBV10-2 and TRBJ2-7; 9 bases match TRBD2. With 6 bases clipped from V and 3 bases from J, the junction kept 9 bases outside the gene matches. This CDR3 is 15 amino acids long. Germline values: CDR1 WSHSY, CDR2 SAAADI. This chain's CDR3 is CASRDPSGTLYEQYF. The CDR3 region has the DNA TGCGCCAGCAGGGACCCTAGCGGGACGCTCTACGAGCAGTACTTC.

V usage is TRBV6-6 and J usage is TRBJ1-5; no definite D call. This CDR3 is built from 12 residues. The V end was cut by 11 bases, the J end by 2 bases, with 10 bases between. CDR1 is MNHNY and CDR2 is SVGAGI in the germline V gene (reference sequence). The CDR3 region is CACGGRNQPQHF. In DNA form, the CDR3 reads TGTGCCTGCGGTGGTCGCAATCAGCCCCAGCATTTT.

There are a few counts of this clonotype. V and J are TRBV27 and TRBJ2-1; tentative D call: TRBD2 (5 bases). The CDR3 consists of 16 residues. CDR1 is MNHEY and CDR2 is SMNVEV in the germline V gene (reference sequence). V lost 5 bases, J lost 6 bases, and 20 bases lay in between. CDR3 bases: TGTGCCAGCAGTCCCACGGGGAGAGTGTGGAGCAATGAGCAGTTCTTC. This codes for CASSPTGRVWSNEQFF.

This chain joins TRBV7-9 and TRBJ1-1; D call uncertain. This CDR3 region has 14 residues. CDR1 and CDR2 from the germline V gene are SEHNR and FQNEAQ (reference sequence). Trimming left V 0 bases short and J 5 bases short, with 10 bases between. The CDR3 region is CASSLANFGTEAFF. The CDR3 bases are TGTGCCAGCAGCTTAGCTAATTTTGGGACTGAAGCTTTCTTT.

The chain recombines TRBV10-3 with TRBJ2-5; weak D call: TRBD2 (6 bases). The CDR3 length is 17 residues. V lost 4 bases to trimming and J lost 5 bases, with 23 bases between them. From germline, CDR1 is ENHRY and CDR2 SYGVKD. The CDR3 bases are TGTGCCATCAGTGCAAACCCCAGCGGGCGGGTTGTTGAGACCCAGTACTTC. This sequence encodes CAISANPSGRVVETQYF.

This clonotype was recorded at least ten times. The V and J genes are TRBV29-1 and TRBJ2-2, with TRBD2 matching over 14 bases. The V and J ends lost 5 bases and 4 bases, in that order; junction bases with no gene match: 6. CDR3 size: 16 residues. CDR1 SQVTM and CDR2 ANQGSEA come from the germline V gene. The CDR3 DNA is TGCAGCGTTCCAGGGACTAGCGGGAGTAGCACCGGGGAGCTGTTTTTT. This translates into CSVPGTSGSSTGELFF.